This passage covers 30 T cell receptor beta chains from one sample sequenced in a study of OX40 agonist ivuxolimab in advanced cancers. Only in-frame clones appear in the TCRdb table, and some are missing; sequencing was by immunoSEQ multiplex PCR. The sample lists tens of thousands of clones; approximately 85% were seen once. The sample was CD4+ or CD8+ T cells sorted from blood, taken in a trial of the OX40 agonist ivuxolimab. The receptors shown here come from an adult with an advanced solid tumor such as melanoma, head and neck, liver or kidney cancer.

The table lists this clone with a count of one. The chain carries TRBV30 and TRBJ1-2; D possibly corresponds to TRBD1 (5 bases). The CDR3 contains 13 residues. The germline V and J ends were trimmed by 2 bases and 0 bases, with 7 bases remaining between them. Germline V gives CDR1 GTSNPN, CDR2 SVGIG (reference sequence). The CDR3 region has the DNA TGTGCCTGGAGTATGACAGCTAACTATGGCTACACCTTC. This encodes CAWSMTANYGYTF.

The J gene is TRBJ1-5, the V gene TRBV5-8; TRBD1 matches 8 bases. The V gene's germline CDR1 is SGHTS and CDR2 YDEGEE. V dropped 0 bases and J dropped 7; count of bases not matched to a gene: 6. The CDR3 is 15 residues long. Here the CDR3 reads CASSLEVQGGQPQHF. DNA of the CDR3: TGTGCCAGCAGCTTGGAGGTACAGGGGGGCCAGCCCCAGCATTTT.

This clone was detected a few times. The V gene is TRBV25-1, the J gene TRBJ1-4; 7 bases are shared with TRBD1. Germline V gene sequence: CDR1 MGHDK, CDR2 SYGVNS. Trimming cost V 2 bases and J 5 bases; bases outside gene matches: 2. CDR3 size: 14 residues. CDR3 nucleotide sequence: TGTGCCAGCAGTGAACCACAGGGGAATGAAAAACTGTTTTTT. Amino acid sequence: CASSEPQGNEKLFF.

The chain links TRBV5-1 to TRBJ1-5, with D unresolved. The germline V and J ends were trimmed by 0 bases and 0 bases, with 7 bases remaining between them. This CDR3 has 15 amino acids. Germline values: CDR1 SGHRS, CDR2 YFSETQ. Here the CDR3 DNA reads TGCGCCAGCAGCTTGGACGAACCTAGCAATCAGCCCCAGCATTTT. Its protein product is CASSLDEPSNQPQHF.

This clone was found once. The chain has TRBV7-2 and TRBJ2-2, with TRBD1 matching 8 bases. CDR3 size: 13 residues. The junction had 4 bases not matched to a gene; V was cut back by 5 bases and J by 8 bases. Germline V gene sequence: CDR1 SGHTA, CDR2 FQGNSA. The CDR3 DNA is TGTGCCAGCAGCCCAGGGGGCCCAGGGGAGCTGTTTTTT. This gives the protein CASSPGGPGELFF.

The V call is TRBV7-2, the J call TRBJ2-3; D assignment may be TRBD1 or TRBD2 (5 bases each). Trimming cost V 5 bases and J 1 base, with 10 bases left between them. CDR1 SGHTA and CDR2 FQGNSA come from the germline V gene. The CDR3 totals 14 residues. The CDR3 loop is CASSPPGRTDTQYF. The DNA for the CDR3 is TGTGCCAGCAGCCCCCCGGGGCGCACAGATACGCAGTATTTT.

This clone was seen just once. The chain recombines TRBV5-1 with TRBJ2-5, with D maybe TRBD2 (5 bases). Trimming left V 3 bases short and J 4 bases short, with 13 bases between. The CDR3 contains 14 residues. Germline V gene sequence: CDR1 SGHRS, CDR2 YFSETQ. The CDR3 bases are TGCGCCAGCAGCTCGGGAACGTGGGGAGAGACCCAGTACTTC. It codes for CASSSGTWGETQYF.

The V and J genes are TRBV19 and TRBJ1-5; D call uncertain. From germline, CDR1 is LNHDA and CDR2 SQIVND (reference sequence). This CDR3 comprises 16 residues. The V end was cut by 5 bases, the J end by 1 base, with 15 bases between. The CDR3, as DNA: TGTGCCAGTAGTGTATCCCCGTTAGCAAGCAATCAGCCCCAGCATTTT. Protein: CASSVSPLASNQPQHF.

The chain combines TRBV9 with TRBJ2-5, with D uncertain. This CDR3 has 13 residues. V was clipped by 4 bases and J by 1 base, with 8 bases between them. Germline loops: CDR1 SGDLS, CDR2 YYNGEE. The CDR3 DNA reads as TGTGCCAGCAGCTCCGGGTTCCAAGAGACCCAGTACTTC. As protein: CASSSGFQETQYF.

The V and J genes are TRBV12-5 and TRBJ2-3; D gene uncertain. This CDR3 has 12 residues. Between the trimmed V and J ends, which lost 4 bases and 4 bases, there was a span of 6 bases. Germline V gene lookup returns CDR1 LGHNT and CDR2 FRNRAP. The CDR3 spells CASGSSPDTQYF. Here the CDR3 DNA reads TGTGCTAGTGGTTCCTCCCCAGATACGCAGTATTTT.

The rearrangement joins TRBV5-1 to TRBJ1-4, with D possibly being TRBD1 (5 bases). The germline V gene encodes CDR1 SGHRS and CDR2 YFSETQ. V was shortened by 5 bases and J by 4 bases, with 15 bases between the two germline ends. The CDR3 sequence is 15 residues long. The CDR3 nucleotides read TGCGCCAGCAGACCCCGGCTAGGGGATAATGAAAAACTGTTTTTT. Encoded protein: CASRPRLGDNEKLFF.

V gene TRBV6-5 combines with J gene TRBJ2-1; 9 bases are a match to TRBD1. V shed 6 bases and J 15 bases; nucleotides not matched to a gene: 15. Germline values: CDR1 MNHEY, CDR2 SVGAGI. The CDR3 consists of 14 residues. The CDR3 sequence: CASRPRGQGREWFF. The DNA for the CDR3 is TGTGCCAGCAGGCCCAGGGGACAGGGAAGGGAGTGGTTCTTC.

The rearrangement links TRBV10-3 to TRBJ1-2; weak D call: TRBD1 (5 bases). The V gene lost 3 bases and the J gene lost 8 bases, with 10 bases spanning the gap. The length of the CDR3 is 12 residues. CDR1 and CDR2 (germline): ENHRY, SYGVKD. The CDR3 DNA reads as TGTGCCATCAGTGATGGGACTGAAGGCTACACCTTC. This codes for CAISDGTEGYTF.

CDR3 coding DNA: TGTGCCAGCAGCCTTGGATCCGTTTCGGAGACCCAGTACTTC. It is translated as CASSLGSVSETQYF. The chain links TRBV14 to TRBJ2-5; D is unresolved. CDR3 length equals 14 residues. From germline, CDR1 is SGHDN and CDR2 FVKESK. V was shortened by 4 bases and J by 5 bases, with 14 bases between the two germline ends.

The V gene is TRBV5-4, the J gene TRBJ2-7; TRBD2 matches 9 bases. Germline CDR1 SGHNT, CDR2 YYREEE (reference sequence). This CDR3 is built from 15 residues. Unmatched junction bases numbered 10, after V lost 4 bases and J lost 5 bases. The CDR3 DNA sequence: TGTGCCAGCAGCCCCACCCCGGGACTAGCTAACGAGCAGTACTTC. Its protein is CASSPTPGLANEQYF.

The chain employs TRBV7-9 and TRBJ1-6, with unresolved D. The CDR3 loop spans 13 amino acids. The germline gives CDR1 SEHNR, CDR2 FQNEAQ (reference sequence). Trimming shortened V by 8 bases and J by 7 bases, and 12 bases separated the two germline ends. DNA for the CDR3: TGTGCCAGCTGTCGGACTGCCAATTCACCCCTCCACTTT. Residues: CASCRTANSPLHF. The full variable domain, rest sourced from reference TRBV7-9 and TRBJ1-6, is DTGVSQNPRHKITKRGQNVTFRCDPISEHNRLYWYRQTLGQGPEFLTYFQNEAQLEKSRLLSDRFSAERPKGSFSTLEIQRTEQGDSAMYLCASCRTANSPLHFGNGTRLTVT.

This chain uses TRBV9 with TRBJ1-2, with D uncertain. The CDR3 is 15 residues long. V lost 0 bases to trimming and J lost 4 bases, with 13 bases between them. CDR1 and CDR2 from the germline V gene are SGDLS and YYNGEE. The CDR3 loop is CASSVAPSPSYGYTF. CDR3 bases: TGTGCCAGCAGCGTAGCCCCTTCCCCGTCCTATGGCTACACCTTC.

This chain connects TRBV5-4 to TRBJ2-5; 12 bases are shared with TRBD2. The CDR3 runs to 16 residues. Trimming removed 4 bases from V and 2 bases from J; junction bases left unmatched: 6. The germline gives CDR1 SGHNT, CDR2 YYREEE (reference sequence). The CDR3 sequence: CASSPRTSGVQETQYF. DNA for the CDR3: TGTGCCAGCAGCCCCAGGACTAGCGGGGTACAAGAGACCCAGTACTTC.

The rearrangement links TRBV7-9 to TRBJ2-4; D gene ambiguous. Germline lookup yields CDR1 SEHNR and CDR2 FQNEAQ (reference sequence). There are 13 residues in the CDR3. Trimming removed 7 bases at V and 0 bases at J, with 7 bases between. CDR3 protein: CASKELAKNIQYF. CDR3 DNA sequence: TGTGCCAGCAAGGAATTAGCCAAAAACATTCAGTACTTC. The full variable domain, rest sourced from reference TRBV7-9 and TRBJ2-4, is DTGVSQNPRHKITKRGQNVTFRCDPISEHNRLYWYRQTLGQGPEFLTYFQNEAQLEKSRLLSDRFSAERPKGSFSTLEIQRTEQGDSAMYLCASKELAKNIQYFGAGTRLSVL.

V and J are TRBV19 and TRBJ2-6; 10 bases match TRBD2. This CDR3 has 16 amino acids. CDR1 LNHDA and CDR2 SQIVND come from the germline V gene (reference sequence). Trimming took 7 bases from V and 2 from J; bases not matched to a gene: 5. CDR3 sequence reads: CASNSGREAGANVLTF. CDR3 DNA sequence: TGTGCCAGTAACAGCGGGAGGGAGGCTGGGGCCAACGTCCTGACTTTC.

This chain joins TRBV9 and TRBJ2-2; 8 positions match TRBD2. Germline CDR1 reads SGDLS; CDR2 reads YYNGEE. V gave up 3 bases and J gave up 3 bases; unmatched junction bases: 7. The CDR3 loop spans 16 amino acids. The CDR3 DNA is TGTGCCAGCAGCGCACCGGGGGGGCAGGACACCGGGGAGCTGTTTTTT. Its translation is CASSAPGGQDTGELFF.

The genes are TRBV9 and TRBJ2-7; no clear D. Trimming stripped 2 bases from V and 1 base from J, with 10 bases between. The CDR3 is made up of 14 amino acids. CDR1 and CDR2 (germline): SGDLS, YYNGEE. The CDR3 region has the DNA TGTGCCAGCAGCGTCCGTGAGACGTCCTACGAGCAGTACTTC. Its protein is CASSVRETSYEQYF. The variable domain in full, with the rest retrieved from reference TRBV9 and TRBJ2-7, is DSGVTQTPKHLITATGQRVTLRCSPRSGDLSVYWYQQSLDQGLQFLIQYYNGEERAKGNILERFSAQQFPDLHSELNLSSLELGDSALYFCASSVRETSYEQYFGPGTRLTVT.

This clone was seen a single time. Here the CDR3 DNA reads TGTGCCAGTAGTATTGGTCAGAGCTATAATTCACCCCTCCACTTT. Protein: CASSIGQSYNSPLHF. The chain is built from TRBV19 and TRBJ1-6, with no clear D. This CDR3 comprises 15 residues. Per the germline V gene, CDR1 is LNHDA and CDR2 is SQIVND (reference sequence). The V gene lost 3 bases and the J gene lost 3 bases, with 9 bases spanning the gap.

This clone was observed a few times. The chain has TRBV7-8 and TRBJ1-4; D remains unclear. In germline, CDR1 is SGHVS, CDR2 FQNEAQ. Trimming shortened V by 5 bases and J by 8 bases, and 15 bases separated the two germline ends. This CDR3 has 14 residues. The CDR3 nucleotides are TGTGCCAGCAGCAAAACATCGGCTAGCGAAAAACTGTTTTTT. It translates to CASSKTSASEKLFF.

The CDR3 here is CASSLWGRERDNEQFF. DNA of the CDR3: TGTGCCAGCAGTTTGTGGGGGCGGGAGAGGGACAATGAGCAGTTCTTC. The V call is TRBV28, the J call TRBJ2-1; D possibly corresponds to TRBD2 (7 bases). The CDR3 covers 16 residues. The germline CDR1 and CDR2 sequences are MDHEN and SYDVKM. With 3 bases removed from V and 5 bases from J, the gap between germline ends came to 17 bases.

This sequence joins TRBV7-2 and TRBJ2-7; possibly TRBD2 for D (6 bases). Germline V lookup: CDR1 SGHTA, CDR2 FQGNSA. The CDR3 is 14 amino acids. Trimming left V 4 bases short and J 2 bases short, with 12 bases between. CDR3 sequence reads: CASSSSAGPYEQYF. As DNA, the CDR3 is TGTGCCAGCAGCTCTTCGGCGGGGCCCTACGAGCAGTACTTC.

J is TRBJ1-4 and V is TRBV11-2, with D unclear. Germline values: CDR1 SGHAT, CDR2 FQNNGV. Trimming cost V 2 bases and J 4 bases, with 17 bases left between them. CDR3 length: 17 residues. This CDR3 is CASSLPSAVAGNEKLFF. The CDR3 DNA sequence: TGTGCCAGCAGCTTACCCTCAGCAGTCGCGGGTAATGAAAAACTGTTTTTT.

A single count supports this clone. V and J are TRBV25-1 and TRBJ2-5; D may be TRBD1 or TRBD2 (5 bases each). Germline values: CDR1 MGHDK, CDR2 SYGVNS. The CDR3 is 12 residues long. The V end was cut by 3 bases, the J end by 8 bases, with 10 bases between. CDR3 in DNA: TGTGCCAGCAGTGAGGGACGGCGCACCCAGTACTTC. It encodes CASSEGRRTQYF. Drawing the rest from reference TRBV25-1 and TRBJ2-5, the complete variable domain is EADIYQTPRYLVIGTGKKITLECSQTMGHDKMYWYQQDPGMELHLIHYSYGVNSTEKGDLSSESTVSRIRTEHFPLTLESARPSHTSQYLCASSEGRRTQYFGPGTRLLVL.

The sample holds one count of this clone. This sequence joins TRBV10-3 and TRBJ2-1; 9 nucleotides match TRBD1. Germline lookup yields CDR1 ENHRY and CDR2 SYGVKD. The ends lost 2 bases at V and 5 bases at J; junction bases unmatched: 4. This CDR3 has 15 amino acids. The CDR3 nucleotides are TGTGCCATCAGTGAGCCGGGACAGGGAGACAATGAGCAGTTCTTC. Encoded protein: CAISEPGQGDNEQFF.

This clone was observed once. The chain recombines TRBV9 with TRBJ1-1; TRBD1 aligns across 7 bases. The germline gives CDR1 SGDLS, CDR2 YYNGEE. J gave up 1 base and V 4 bases, and 16 bases lay outside the gene matches. There are 18 residues in the CDR3. The CDR3 DNA sequence: TGTGCCAGCAGCACGTCGACAGGGCGGACCCCCTCGAACACTGAAGCTTTCTTT. Protein: CASSTSTGRTPSNTEAFF.